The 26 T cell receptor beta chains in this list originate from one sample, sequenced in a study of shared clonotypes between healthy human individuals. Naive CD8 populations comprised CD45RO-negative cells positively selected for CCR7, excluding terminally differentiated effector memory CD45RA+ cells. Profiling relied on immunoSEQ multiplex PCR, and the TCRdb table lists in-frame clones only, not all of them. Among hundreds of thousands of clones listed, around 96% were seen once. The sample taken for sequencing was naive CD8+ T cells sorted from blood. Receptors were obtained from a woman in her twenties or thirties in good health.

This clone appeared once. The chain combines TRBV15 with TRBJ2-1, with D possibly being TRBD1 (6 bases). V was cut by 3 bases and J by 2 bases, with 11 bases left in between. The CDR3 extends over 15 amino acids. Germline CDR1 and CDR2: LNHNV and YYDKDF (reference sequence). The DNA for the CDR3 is TGTGCCACCAGCAGTGAAGCAGGGGCCTACAATGAGCAGTTCTTC. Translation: CATSSEAGAYNEQFF.

The CDR3 here is CASSLAGGYEQYF. As DNA, the CDR3 is TGTGCCAGCAGTTTAGCGGGAGGGTACGAGCAGTACTTC. The V and J genes are TRBV28 and TRBJ2-7; 9 bases align to TRBD2. The CDR3 consists of 13 residues. The V and J ends lost 2 bases and 4 bases, in that order; junction bases with no gene match: 0. Looked up from germline, CDR1 is MDHEN and CDR2 is SYDVKM.

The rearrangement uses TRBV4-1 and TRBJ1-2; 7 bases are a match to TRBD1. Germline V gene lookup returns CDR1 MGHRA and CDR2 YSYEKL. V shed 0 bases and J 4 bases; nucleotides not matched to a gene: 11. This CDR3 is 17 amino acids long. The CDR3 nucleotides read TGCGCCAGCAGCCAAGATTCATCGACAGGGCGTAGCTATGGCTACACCTTC. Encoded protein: CASSQDSSTGRSYGYTF.

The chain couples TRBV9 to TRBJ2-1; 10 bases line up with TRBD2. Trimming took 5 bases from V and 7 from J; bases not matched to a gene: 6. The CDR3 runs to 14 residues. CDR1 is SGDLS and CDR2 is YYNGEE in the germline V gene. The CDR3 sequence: CASRGASGRNEQFF. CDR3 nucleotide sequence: TGTGCCAGCAGAGGGGCTAGCGGGAGAAATGAGCAGTTCTTC.

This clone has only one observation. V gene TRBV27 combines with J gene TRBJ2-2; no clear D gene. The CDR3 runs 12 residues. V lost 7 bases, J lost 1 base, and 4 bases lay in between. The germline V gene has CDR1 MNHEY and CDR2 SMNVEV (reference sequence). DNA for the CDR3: TGTGCCAGCAAGGTGAACACCGGGGAGCTGTTTTTT. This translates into CASKVNTGELFF.

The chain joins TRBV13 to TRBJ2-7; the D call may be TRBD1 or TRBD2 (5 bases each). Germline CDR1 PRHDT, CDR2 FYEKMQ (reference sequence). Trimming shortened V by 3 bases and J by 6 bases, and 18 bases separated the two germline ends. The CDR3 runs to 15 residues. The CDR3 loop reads CASSFQGAAGSEQYF. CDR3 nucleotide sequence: TGTGCCAGCAGCTTTCAGGGAGCGGCCGGGTCCGAGCAGTACTTC.

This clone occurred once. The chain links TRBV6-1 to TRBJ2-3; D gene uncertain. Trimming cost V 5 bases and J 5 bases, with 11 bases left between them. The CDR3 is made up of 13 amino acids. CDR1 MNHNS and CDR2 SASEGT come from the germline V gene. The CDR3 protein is CASSSSGIDTQYF. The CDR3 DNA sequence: TGTGCCAGCAGTTCCTCAGGTATAGATACGCAGTATTTT.

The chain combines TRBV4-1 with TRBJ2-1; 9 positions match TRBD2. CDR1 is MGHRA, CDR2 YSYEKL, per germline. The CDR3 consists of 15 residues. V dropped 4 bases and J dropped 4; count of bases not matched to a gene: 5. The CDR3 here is CASSRQTSGYNEQFF. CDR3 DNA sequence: TGCGCCAGCAGCCGCCAGACTAGCGGATACAATGAGCAGTTCTTC.

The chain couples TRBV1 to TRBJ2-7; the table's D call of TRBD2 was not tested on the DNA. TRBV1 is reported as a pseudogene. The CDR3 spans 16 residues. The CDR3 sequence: CTSSQDGETVFYEQYF. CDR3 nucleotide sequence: TGCACCAGCAGCCAAGACGGGGAGACGGTGTTCTACGAGCAGTACTTC.

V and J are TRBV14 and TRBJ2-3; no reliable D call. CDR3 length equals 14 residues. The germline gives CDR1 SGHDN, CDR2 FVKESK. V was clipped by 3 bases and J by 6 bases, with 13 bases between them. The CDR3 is CASSQSQPPDTQYF. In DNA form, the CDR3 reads TGTGCCAGCAGCCAGTCACAACCGCCGGATACGCAGTATTTT.

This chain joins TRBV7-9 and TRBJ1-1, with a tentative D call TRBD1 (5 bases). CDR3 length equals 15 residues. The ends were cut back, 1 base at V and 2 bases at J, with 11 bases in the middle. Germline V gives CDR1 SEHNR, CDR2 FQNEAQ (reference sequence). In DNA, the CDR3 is TGTGCCAGCAGCTTAGGTACTACAGGAAACACTGAAGCTTTCTTT. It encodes CASSLGTTGNTEAFF.

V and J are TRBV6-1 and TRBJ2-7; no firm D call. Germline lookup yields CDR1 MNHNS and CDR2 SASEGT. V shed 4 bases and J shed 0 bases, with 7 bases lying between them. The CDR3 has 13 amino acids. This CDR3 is CASSAASSYEQYF. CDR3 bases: TGTGCCAGCAGTGCAGCCAGCTCCTACGAGCAGTACTTC.

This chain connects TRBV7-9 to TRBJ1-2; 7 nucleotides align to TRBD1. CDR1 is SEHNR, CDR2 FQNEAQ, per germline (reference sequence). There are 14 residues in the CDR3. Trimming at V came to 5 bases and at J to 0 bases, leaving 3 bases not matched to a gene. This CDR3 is CASSLQGANYGYTF. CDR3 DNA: TGTGCCAGCAGCCTCCAGGGGGCTAACTATGGCTACACCTTC.

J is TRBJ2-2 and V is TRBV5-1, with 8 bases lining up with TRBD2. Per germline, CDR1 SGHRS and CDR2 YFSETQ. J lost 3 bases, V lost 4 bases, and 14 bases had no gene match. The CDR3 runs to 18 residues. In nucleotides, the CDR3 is TGCGCCAGCAGCGGGGGAGAGCGGGAGAAGCGACACACCGGGGAGCTGTTTTTT. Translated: CASSGGEREKRHTGELFF.

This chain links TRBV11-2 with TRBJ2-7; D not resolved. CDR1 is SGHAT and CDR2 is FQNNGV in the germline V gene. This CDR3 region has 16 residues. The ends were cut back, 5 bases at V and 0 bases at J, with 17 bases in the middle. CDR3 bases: TGTGCCAGCAGCCCCCCAGTGAGCGCGTACTCCTACGAGCAGTACTTC. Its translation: CASSPPVSAYSYEQYF.

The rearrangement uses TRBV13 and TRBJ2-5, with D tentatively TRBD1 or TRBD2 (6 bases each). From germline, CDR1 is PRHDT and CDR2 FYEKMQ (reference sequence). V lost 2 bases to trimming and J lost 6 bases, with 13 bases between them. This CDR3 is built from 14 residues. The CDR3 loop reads CASSLTGALQTQYF. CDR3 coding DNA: TGTGCCAGCAGCTTAACGGGGGCACTGCAGACCCAGTACTTC.

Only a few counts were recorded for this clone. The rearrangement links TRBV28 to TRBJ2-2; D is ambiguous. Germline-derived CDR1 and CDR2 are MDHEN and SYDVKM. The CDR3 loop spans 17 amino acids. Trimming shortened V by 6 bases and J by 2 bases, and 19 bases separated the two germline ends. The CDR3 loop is CASRFKTVRSNTGELFF. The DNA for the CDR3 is TGTGCCAGCAGATTCAAGACTGTCAGGTCCAACACCGGGGAGCTGTTTTTT.

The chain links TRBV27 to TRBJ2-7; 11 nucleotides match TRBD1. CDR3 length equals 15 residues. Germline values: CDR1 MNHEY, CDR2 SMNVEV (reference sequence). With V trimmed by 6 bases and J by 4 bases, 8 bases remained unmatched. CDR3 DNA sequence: TGTGCCAGCAGCTTAGTTGGGACAGGGGGATACGAGCAGTACTTC. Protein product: CASSLVGTGGYEQYF.

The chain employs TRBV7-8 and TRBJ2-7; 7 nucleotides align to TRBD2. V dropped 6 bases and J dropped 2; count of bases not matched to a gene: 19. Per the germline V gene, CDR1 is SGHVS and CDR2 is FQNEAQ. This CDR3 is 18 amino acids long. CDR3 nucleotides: TGTGCCAGCAGTGGGAGCCCCCCACGGGGAGGGACTACCTACGAGCAGTACTTC. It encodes CASSGSPPRGGTTYEQYF.

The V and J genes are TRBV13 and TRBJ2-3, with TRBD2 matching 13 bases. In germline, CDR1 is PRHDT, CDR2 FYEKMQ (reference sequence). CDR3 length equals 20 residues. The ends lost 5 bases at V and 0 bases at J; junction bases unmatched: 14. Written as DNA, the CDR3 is TGTGCCAGCAGCGCATACGGAGGACTAGCGGGAGCGAAGAGCACAGATACGCAGTATTTT. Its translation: CASSAYGGLAGAKSTDTQYF. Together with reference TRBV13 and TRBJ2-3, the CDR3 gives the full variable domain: AAGVIQSPRHLIKEKRETATLKCYPIPRHDTVYWYQQGPGQDPQFLISFYEKMQSDKGSIPDRFSAQQFSDYHSELNMSSLELGDSALYFCASSAYGGLAGAKSTDTQYFGPGTRLTVL.

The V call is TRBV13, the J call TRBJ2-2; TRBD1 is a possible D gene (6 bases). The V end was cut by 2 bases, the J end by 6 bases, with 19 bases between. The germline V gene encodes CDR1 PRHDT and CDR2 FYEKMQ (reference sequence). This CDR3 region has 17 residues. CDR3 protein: CASSLWDTQRHAGELFF. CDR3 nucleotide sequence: TGTGCCAGCAGCTTATGGGACACCCAAAGGCACGCCGGGGAGCTGTTTTTT.

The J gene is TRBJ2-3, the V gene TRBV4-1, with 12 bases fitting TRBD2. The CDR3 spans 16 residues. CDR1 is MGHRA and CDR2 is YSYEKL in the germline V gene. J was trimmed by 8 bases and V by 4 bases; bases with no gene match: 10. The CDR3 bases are TGCGCCAGCAGCCCGACTAGCGGGAGTCCGGTCGGTACGCAGTATTTT. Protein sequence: CASSPTSGSPVGTQYF.

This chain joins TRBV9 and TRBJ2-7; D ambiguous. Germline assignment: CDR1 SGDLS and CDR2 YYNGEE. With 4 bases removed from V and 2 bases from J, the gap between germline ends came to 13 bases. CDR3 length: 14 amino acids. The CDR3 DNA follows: TGTGCCAGCAGCCCGAGAGGTCTCACCTACGAGCAGTACTTC. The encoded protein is CASSPRGLTYEQYF.

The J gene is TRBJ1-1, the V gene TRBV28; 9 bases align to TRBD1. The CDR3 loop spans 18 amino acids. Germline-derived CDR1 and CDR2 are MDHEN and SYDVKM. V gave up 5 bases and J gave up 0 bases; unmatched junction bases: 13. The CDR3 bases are TGTGCCAGCAGTCGAGTCCGGGACAGGGAGATTATGAACACTGAAGCTTTCTTT. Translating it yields CASSRVRDREIMNTEAFF.

DNA for the CDR3: TGTGCCAGCACTACCGGGACTATGAGGGTCGAGCAGTACTTC. The encoded protein is CASTTGTMRVEQYF. The V call is TRBV2, the J call TRBJ2-7; 7 bases match TRBD2. Germline V gene sequence: CDR1 SNHLY, CDR2 FYNNEI. This CDR3 spans 14 amino acids. V dropped 7 bases and J dropped 6; count of bases not matched to a gene: 12.

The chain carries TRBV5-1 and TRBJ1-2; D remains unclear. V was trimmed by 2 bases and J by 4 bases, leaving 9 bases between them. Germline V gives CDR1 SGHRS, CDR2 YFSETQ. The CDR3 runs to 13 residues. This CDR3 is CASSFLGSYGYTF. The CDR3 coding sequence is TGCGCCAGCAGCTTCTTGGGGAGCTATGGCTACACCTTC.